This T cell receptor (beta chain) came from a study of T cells in Graves' hyperthyroidism and ophthalmopathy. Amplification of TCR beta CDR3 regions used RNA as the template. HTBI primers drove first-round RT-PCR of the TCR CDR3. TCRdb re-called the multiplex PCR reads with MiXCR, one entry per CDR3 protein. In the table there are about 500,000 distinct CDR3 sequences, about 15% of which are singletons. V was clipped by 1 base and J by 5 bases, with 15 bases between them. There are 16 residues in the CDR3. Germline CDR1 is SGHTA and CDR2 is FQGNSA. Clinical symptoms, serum thyroxine and TRAb, thyroid ultrasound and orbital computed tomography together formed the diagnostic basis. From under 12 ml of fresh peripheral blood, PBMCs were isolated.

The sample was blood. The source is a woman aged 25 to 39 with Graves' ophthalmopathy. The chain recombines TRBV7-2 with TRBJ2-1; D ambiguous. The CDR3 here is CASSLDPVGLDNEQFF. CDR3 coding DNA: TGTGCCAGCAGCTTAGATCCGGTCGGCCTTGACAATGAGCAGTTCTTC.